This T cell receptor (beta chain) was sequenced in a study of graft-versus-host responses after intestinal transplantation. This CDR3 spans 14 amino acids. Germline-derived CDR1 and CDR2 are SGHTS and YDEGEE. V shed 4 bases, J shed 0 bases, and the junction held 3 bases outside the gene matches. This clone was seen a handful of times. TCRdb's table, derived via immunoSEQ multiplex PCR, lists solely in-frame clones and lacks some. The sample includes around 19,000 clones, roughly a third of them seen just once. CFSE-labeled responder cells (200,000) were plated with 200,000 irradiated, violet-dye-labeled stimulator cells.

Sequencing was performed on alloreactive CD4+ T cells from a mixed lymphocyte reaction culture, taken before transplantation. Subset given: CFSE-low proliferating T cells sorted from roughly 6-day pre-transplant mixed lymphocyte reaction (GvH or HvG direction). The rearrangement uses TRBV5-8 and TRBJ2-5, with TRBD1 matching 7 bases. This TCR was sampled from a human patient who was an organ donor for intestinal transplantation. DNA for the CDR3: TGTGCCAGCAGCGTGGGACAGAACCAAGAGACCCAGTACTTC. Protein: CASSVGQNQETQYF.